This T cell receptor (beta chain) was profiled in a study of T cells in localized non-small cell lung cancer. Study-wide results and caveats: A higher density of T cells in blood coincided with extended overall survival. Adjacent uninvolved lung tissue had the highest T cell clonality, exceeding tumor. Multi-region tumor sequencing was not done, so intratumor heterogeneity could not be excluded. Of the top 100 tumor clones, median around 62 were in adjacent lung, approximately 29 among its top 100.

Looked up from germline, CDR1 is SGHDN and CDR2 is FVKESK. This CDR3 region has 16 residues. V was clipped by 3 bases and J by 2 bases, with 17 bases between them. Sequencing used immunoSEQ multiplex PCR; TCRdb keeps in-frame clones, though not all of them. Here the sample spans 15,000 to 20,000 clones, about 80% being singletons. In regard to this clone: Its matching antigen is unknown.

This TCR derives from a male donor at least 60 years old with stage I lung adenocarcinoma. The J gene is TRBJ2-7, the V gene TRBV14; no clear D. The sample was peripheral blood, taken before any cancer treatment. CDR3 in amino acids: CASSQGWAEMAYEQYF. For the CDR3, the DNA is TGTGCCAGCAGCCAGGGGTGGGCAGAAATGGCCTACGAGCAGTACTTC.